This TCR beta chain was captured by sequencing in a study of cytomegalovirus exposure and HLA in healthy donors (dated by TCRdb to between 2016 and 2019). Background on the whole study: An earlier analysis of 550 to 700 of the donors reported about 250 Gb of sequence data and some 100 million unique TCR beta sequences from around 200 million T cells. An early release covering some 640 HLA-typed donors comprised about 320 gigabases of sequencing data and tens of millions of unique TCR sequences. Of the roughly 410 genotyped donors, roughly 80% were placed in the genetic ancestry cluster associated with self-reported Caucasian donors. The study aimed to test whether signatures of past pathogen exposure could be identified by cataloging public T cell receptors. The T cell repertoires of 666 subjects were profiled by immunosequencing and related to cytomegalovirus serostatus. Along with the roughly 670-subject first cohort, a separate validation cohort of roughly 110 different subjects was used. To predict cytomegalovirus infection status, the study combined high-throughput TCR immunosequencing, statistical association of individual TCRs with disease status, and machine learning. To study patterns of TCR occurrence, a later analysis re-analyzed previously published TCR beta repertoires from hundreds of donors and added high-resolution HLA genotyping. Rather than using new phenotypic data, the later analysis identified candidate immune exposures from TCR beta sequences and from how often those sequences occurred across donors. To decide whether each TCR beta V gene segment behaved as functional or pseudogenic, an earlier analysis of some 600 of the donors relied on high-throughput TCR beta sequencing. Alongside the repertoire data, information on donor age, sex, ethnicity and CMV serostatus was compiled. In a later genetic analysis, genome-wide SNP genotypes for about 55% of the roughly 700 donors were used, and that subset was treated as a discovery cohort. All discovery cohort repertoires had been generated on a single sequencing platform. Class I and class II HLA loci were covered by the typing at four-digit resolution. The number of typed donors differed by locus: roughly 629-640 for A, B, C, DRB1 and DQB1; 500 to 550 for DQA1; 606 for DPA1; and 400 to 480 for DPB1. Because of strong linkage in the cohort, roughly five DR-DQ haplotypes were treated as single units for association and clustering. On average, about 240,000 unique TCR beta nucleotide sequences were sequenced per donor among 398 genotyped donors of the cohort, with about 17% of those sequences being non-productive. General conclusions and limits of the study: A later analysis found that HLA-associated TCR beta chains were more clonally expanded and had lower generation probabilities than equally common non-associated chains. An association between a missense DCLRE1C variant and V-gene and J-gene trimming of TCR beta chains was found in a later genetic analysis and replicated in an independent cohort. A further reported finding was that TCR beta sequences accurately predicted the HLA-A and HLA-B alleles for most subjects in the first cohort. The classifier was reported to diagnose cytomegalovirus status with high specificity and sensitivity in both the original and validation cohorts. At a false discovery rate of 0.05, a later analysis linked roughly 17,000 TCR beta sequences to specific HLA alleles. Most TCR sequences were seen in very few donors, while some public TCRs were found in many individuals. The cohort was sequenced for TCR beta chains only, and without alpha or paired-chain data the features that could be detected were limited. Compared with the approximately 700-donor mean, donors in an Asian-associated ancestry cluster had fewer N-insertions in productive TCRs, according to a later genetic analysis. Linkage disequilibrium might explain the correlated functional status among segregating V segments, but an unknown experimental factor could not be ruled out. A few of the identified cytomegalovirus-associated TCR beta chains were confirmed in vitro to be specific for cytomegalovirus antigens. Because counts were too low, fewer than 20 rarely observed V segments, including chromosome 9 orphons, were excluded from the earlier analysis of fewer than 650 of the donors. The authors suggested that the approach could potentially be extended to other disease states and immunological phenotypes. Immune exposure information for the cohort was limited to CMV serostatus. When HLA alleles, especially DR and DQ, strongly co-occurred, TCR associations were difficult to assign to individual alleles. A cluster of highly shared sequence variants was judged likely to be a technical artifact of the sequencing pipeline. The presence/absence analyses assumed that sequencing depth was roughly uniform across donors, and that assumption may not be true. According to a later analysis, parvovirus B19, influenza, CMV and Epstein-Barr virus appeared linked to several top co-occurrence clusters. In an earlier analysis of approximately 590 of the donors, most TCR beta V segments appeared in productive rearrangements about 87% or about 30% of the time, broadly matching IMGT annotations. The study listed 164 TCR beta chains as associated with cytomegalovirus. Most CMV-associated TCR beta chains appeared to be HLA-restricted in a later analysis, and the HLA associations seemed to be driven largely by CMV exposure. A later analysis found that TCR association rates varied across HLA loci, with DRB1 alleles showing the most associated TCRs and HLA-C alleles the fewest. Because HLA typing was missing for some donors at each locus, association tests included only the typed subset. Some IMGT-functional V segments, including TRBV6-2 and TRBV6-3, could not be distinguished by the 87-base-pair reads and were therefore excluded.

Receptors were amplified or captured by the immunoSEQ multiplex PCR assay. For the multiplex PCR, a mixture combining 60 forward primers for TCR Vbeta segments and 13 reverse primers for TCR Jbeta segments was used. Amplification of the CDR3 region of rearranged TCR beta genes was performed with a multiplex PCR assay on genomic DNA. The Illumina HiSeq System was used to sequence the amplified TCR beta libraries as 87-base-pair reads. In the paper's pipeline: A later analysis counted approximately 84 million unique TCR beta chains across the approximately 700 repertoires, and around 9.9 million of these chains were shared by at least two donors. Raw reads were error-corrected and collapsed into unique sequences with a nearest-neighbor algorithm that merged closely related sequences to remove PCR and sequencing errors. CDR3 sequences were aligned to IMGT reference sequences to assign V, D and J gene segments. Each retained sequence needed at least a six-nucleotide match to both a V gene segment and a J gene segment. A rearrangement counted as productive if the CDR3 had no stop codons and remained in frame with V and J, and every other rearrangement counted as non-productive. CDR3 was defined according to IMGT convention as the region running from the second conserved V-encoded cysteine to the conserved J-encoded phenylalanine. The earlier analysis of about 610 of the donors excluded any sequence lacking an unambiguous match to a single V gene segment. In an earlier analysis of almost 600 of the donors, a V segment was called functional when productive rearrangements were above 56.7%, and segregating when the standard deviation between donors exceeded 5%. To diagnose cytomegalovirus status from the catalog of TCR beta chain sequences, a statistical classification framework was built. V and J gene assignment, in a later analysis, came from comparing TCR nucleotide sequences with IMGT/GENE-DB human TR gene sequences. The TCRdist pipeline was used in a later analysis to assign CDR3 sequences and most-parsimonious VDJ recombination scenarios. In a later analysis, every TCR beta chain was defined by the combination of its CDR3 amino acid sequence and its V-gene family, and reads without a unique V-gene family were dropped. A later analysis removed 500 to 650 highly shared, low-generation-probability nucleotide sequences to deal with suspected cross-contamination and a sequencing artifact. In a later analysis, a clonal expansion index was calculated for each public chain from normalized within-repertoire ranks of inferred template counts. In a later analysis, generation probabilities were computed using a VDJ recombination model fitted to out-of-frame rearrangements, and the results were checked against IGoR. In a later analysis, TCR-TCR, TCR-HLA and TCR-CMV co-occurrence was scored with hypergeometric tests, and a repertoire-size bias correction was applied to TCR pairs. False discovery rates were estimated in a later analysis by permuting HLA or CMV assignments 20 times. In a later analysis, co-occurring TCRs were grouped using DBSCAN, and TCRdist sequence similarity was added for clustering within HLA-allele-positive subsets. Co-occurrence clustering excluded repertoires with fewer than 30,000 or more than 120,000 public chains, plus five with anomalous nucleotide sharing. As stored in TCRdb, this immuneACCESS dataset retains in-frame rearrangements with V and J assigned. A fraction of the clones does not appear; measured against another copy, unresolved V genes explain less than half of the discrepancy, and the remainder lacks a known reason. V, J and clone size are taken as reported in that table, and D and trimming were inferred from the DNA itself. The sample records roughly 200,000 clones, around 77% of which are singletons. About 2.7% of the sample is taken by the ten largest.

In total, fewer than 750 healthy bone marrow donors made up the cohort. At the time of sampling, all cohort members were nominally healthy, though unrecorded immune exposures were likely present. The donor tested CMV seronegative, placing the donor among the 350 to 400 seronegative members of the cohort. Every donor gave a peripheral blood sample, and the peripheral blood mononuclear cells from that sample were used for TCR beta sequencing. Genomic DNA extraction from the blood cell samples was performed with the Qiagen DNeasy Blood Extraction Kit. Inclusive of the bounding cysteine and phenylalanine, the CDR3 is 14 residues long. Solely the CDR3 DNA is kept, with 42 bases framed from the first base. V and J are truncated by 2 bases and 1 base respectively, leaving an intervening sequence of 5 bases. CDR1 and CDR2 were assigned from the germline V gene (reference sequence) as SEHNR and FQNEAQ. As concerns this clone: The clone's antigen remains unknown. The record has no base qualities; no much larger clone is one base away.

This sequence uses TRBV7-9 and TRBJ2-2; the D gene is unclear. The sequenced sample was PBMCs. The clonotype comes from a woman aged 25 to 39 in good health and CMV-seronegative. The bases are TGTGCCAGCAGCTTAACAAAGAACACCGGGGAGCTGTTTTTT. This is translated as CASSLTKNTGELFF.